The 13 T cell receptor beta chains in this list originate from one sample, sequenced in a study of human T cells and chemical hapten exposure (dated by TCRdb to the early 2020s). The library was prepared using RACE. Instrument used: NextSeq 500. TCRdb trimmed the raw reads at Q25, called clones with MiXCR and kept productive beta chains. Every distinct CDR3 protein forms one entry, paired with its most common genes and DNA. The sample table lists 85,000 to 100,000 distinct CDR3 sequences, roughly 27% of them with a count of one. The ten top clones hold about 9.3% of the sample. The time point label here, explained by the study, means: patch test 3, about 24 weeks after DPC sensitization. Per the publication, the treatment or condition label means: therapeutic diphenylcyclopropenone sensitization with weekly scalp DPC. The sample consisted of whole blood, taken in connection with sensitization to the hapten diphenylcyclopropenone (DPC). The receptors were sampled from a middle-aged man with alopecia areata. Some clones in this sample may be carry-over from other donors' samples.

The chain employs TRBV13 and TRBJ2-5; 14 nucleotides line up with TRBD2. Germline CDR1 PRHDT, CDR2 FYEKMQ (reference sequence). Trimming cost V 4 bases and J 5 bases; bases outside gene matches: 6. This CDR3 spans 16 amino acids. The DNA for the CDR3 is TGTGCCAGCAGCTGGAGGACTAGCGGGAGGCCGGAGACCCAGTACTTC. Residues: CASSWRTSGRPETQYF.

V is TRBV9 and J is TRBJ1-6; no clear D. In germline, CDR1 is SGDLS, CDR2 YYNGEE. The CDR3 sequence is 14 residues long. The germline V and J ends were trimmed by 0 bases and 4 bases, with 5 bases remaining between them. The CDR3, as DNA: TGTGCCAGCAGCGTAGCGGTGTATAATTCACCCCTCCACTTT. It is translated as CASSVAVYNSPLHF.

V usage is TRBV20-1 and J usage is TRBJ1-6; TRBD1 is a possible D gene (6 bases). V lost 4 bases and J lost 7, with 14 bases in between. The CDR3 spans 14 residues. The V gene's germline CDR1 is DFQATT and CDR2 SNEGSKA (reference sequence). The CDR3, as DNA: TGCAGTGCTATACCTGGGACAAGCAATTCACCCCTCCACTTT. Protein sequence: CSAIPGTSNSPLHF.

This clonotype appeared many times. The chain couples TRBV28 to TRBJ2-7, with TRBD1 identical over 8 bases. Germline V gene data show CDR1 as MDHEN and CDR2 as SYDVKM. There are 12 residues in the CDR3. The trim removed 5 bases at V and 6 bases at J, leaving 3 bases unmatched. The CDR3 DNA reads as TGTGCCAGCAGTACAGGGACAGGCGAGCAGTACTTC. This encodes CASSTGTGEQYF.

This clonotype was detected once. V usage is TRBV12-3 or TRBV12-4 and J usage is TRBJ2-3; 7 bases are shared with TRBD2. With V trimmed by 7 bases and J by 3 bases, 4 bases remained unmatched. This CDR3 spans 13 amino acids. CDR3 loop: CASTWGGTDTQYF. The CDR3 DNA sequence: TGTGCCAGCACCTGGGGGGGGACAGATACGCAGTATTTT.

CDR3 coding DNA: TGTGCCAGCAGTGATGTGTTAAACACTGAAGCTTTCTTT. This encodes CASSDVLNTEAFF. The V and J genes are TRBV6-1 and TRBJ1-1, with unresolved D. With 3 bases removed from V and 2 bases from J, the gap between germline ends came to 7 bases. Per the germline V gene, CDR1 is MNHNS and CDR2 is SASEGT. The CDR3 is made up of 13 amino acids.

This clonotype showed up just a few times. The CDR3 nucleotides read TGCAGTGCTACCCAGGGGGTCGGAGGGAATGAAAAACTGTTTTTT. As protein: CSATQGVGGNEKLFF. This chain uses TRBV20-1 with TRBJ1-4; 7 nucleotides line up with TRBD1. V dropped 4 bases and J dropped 5; count of bases not matched to a gene: 10. The CDR3 length is 15 residues. CDR1 is DFQATT and CDR2 is SNEGSKA in the germline V gene (reference sequence).

The rearrangement links TRBV4-1 to TRBJ1-1; 7 nucleotides align to TRBD1. CDR1 MGHRA and CDR2 YSYEKL come from the germline V gene. V lost 1 base to trimming and J lost 2 bases; unmatched junction nucleotides: 4. The CDR3 runs to 15 residues. CDR3: CASSQVTGSNTEAFF. In nucleotides, the CDR3 is TGCGCCAGCAGCCAAGTGACAGGGTCCAACACTGAAGCTTTCTTT.

This chain links TRBV5-1 with TRBJ2-3; D call uncertain. The CDR3 contains 13 residues. Trimming pared 5 bases from V and 0 bases from J, leaving 7 bases between. CDR1 and CDR2 (germline): SGHRS, YFSETQ. CDR3 sequence reads: CASSLSSTDTQYF. The CDR3, as DNA: TGCGCCAGCAGTCTGTCTAGCACAGATACGCAGTATTTT.

V gene TRBV7-8 combines with J gene TRBJ2-7; 10 nucleotides agree with TRBD2. Germline lookup yields CDR1 SGHVS and CDR2 FQNEAQ. This CDR3 has 16 amino acids. V was clipped by 4 bases and J by 7 bases; unmatched bases: 13. The CDR3, as DNA: TGTGCCAGCAGCTCCGGGCCAGGACTAGCGGCACTGGAGCAGTACTTC. Amino acid sequence: CASSSGPGLAALEQYF.

The chain couples TRBV20-1 to TRBJ2-7; 8 bases agree with TRBD2. The V gene end was trimmed by 3 bases and the J gene end by 7 bases; junction bases not matched to a gene: 5. The germline CDR1 and CDR2 sequences are DFQATT and SNEGSKA (reference sequence). The CDR3 is 12 residues long. The chain's CDR3 is CSASSGIGEQYF. The CDR3 DNA reads as TGCAGTGCTAGTAGCGGGATTGGGGAGCAGTACTTC.

The chain recombines TRBV28 with TRBJ2-6, with D unresolved. This CDR3 has 15 amino acids. Trimming took off 3 bases at V and 2 bases at J, with 8 bases between the two ends. Germline CDR1 is MDHEN and CDR2 is SYDVKM. CDR3 nucleotides: TGTGCCAGCAGTTTTTACAGACCTGGGGCCAACGTCCTGACTTTC. Translation: CASSFYRPGANVLTF.

This chain links TRBV25-1 with TRBJ1-4; D is ambiguous. The V end was cut by 3 bases, the J end by 12 bases, with 11 bases between. The CDR3 is made up of 12 amino acids. Germline V CDR1 and CDR2: MGHDK, SYGVNS. The CDR3, as DNA: TGTGCCAGCAGTGATGCCTTAGAGGAACTGTTTTTT. Translation: CASSDALEELFF.